Following are 6 T cell receptor beta chains from one sample sequenced in a study of blood T cell repertoires in COVID-19. Some clones are missing from TCRdb's copy, which holds only in-frame ones; the method was immunoSEQ multiplex PCR. The profile shows approximately 340,000 clones, approximately 91% of them singletons. Sequenced: PBMCs or T cells enriched from blood (not recorded which). These receptors were collected from a woman between 40 and 50 years old who had been exposed to COVID-19.

The V and J genes are TRBV27 and TRBJ1-1; maybe TRBD1 (5 bases). Per germline, CDR1 MNHEY and CDR2 SMNVEV (reference sequence). Between the trimmed V and J ends, which lost 3 bases and 5 bases, there was a span of 13 bases. The length of the CDR3 is 14 residues. The CDR3 protein is CASSLNGGSTEAFF. CDR3 DNA: TGTGCCAGCAGTTTGAACGGGGGGAGTACTGAAGCTTTCTTT.

The chain has TRBV6-5 and TRBJ1-2, with D possibly being TRBD1 (5 bases). Germline lookup yields CDR1 MNHEY and CDR2 SVGAGI. Trimming cost V 8 bases and J 4 bases, with 17 bases left between them. CDR3 length: 14 amino acids. Here the CDR3 reads CASLQRIQAYGYTF. In DNA form, the CDR3 reads TGTGCCAGCCTGCAGCGTATACAGGCCTATGGCTACACCTTC.

V usage is TRBV3-1 (or the pseudogene TRBV3-2) and J usage is TRBJ1-6; 8 positions agree with TRBD1. This CDR3 has 15 residues. J gave up 10 bases and V 6 bases, and 11 bases lay outside the gene matches. Germline lookup yields CDR1 LGHDT and CDR2 YNNKEL (reference sequence). Here the CDR3 reads CASSVTQGAGSPLHF. The CDR3 DNA is TGTGCCAGCAGTGTGACTCAGGGGGCTGGATCACCCCTCCACTTT.

The rearrangement links TRBV4-3 to TRBJ1-1; D may be TRBD1 (5 bases). The CDR3 consists of 13 residues. V lost 0 bases and J lost 5, with 7 bases in between. The V gene's germline CDR1 is LGHNA and CDR2 YSLEER. The CDR3 here is CASSQDSGTEAFF. The CDR3 DNA sequence: TGCGCCAGCAGCCAAGATTCAGGGACTGAAGCTTTCTTT.

CDR3 in amino acids: CASSPQGVNTEAFF. In DNA form, the CDR3 reads TGTGCCAGCAGCCCCCAGGGCGTGAACACTGAAGCTTTCTTT. The V and J genes are TRBV7-9 and TRBJ1-1, with D tentatively TRBD1 (5 bases). The V end was cut by 5 bases, the J end by 0 bases, with 10 bases between. This CDR3 region has 14 residues. The V gene's germline CDR1 is SEHNR and CDR2 FQNEAQ (reference sequence).

This clone was observed a single time. The chain has TRBV5-1 and TRBJ2-1; 9 nucleotides match TRBD2. Unmatched junction bases numbered 4, after V lost 0 bases and J lost 3 bases. This CDR3 spans 16 amino acids. Germline assignment: CDR1 SGHRS and CDR2 YFSETQ. Here the CDR3 reads CASSLAPTSGYNEQFF. CDR3 coding DNA: TGCGCCAGCAGCTTGGCCCCGACTAGCGGCTACAATGAGCAGTTCTTC.